One TCR beta chain is described in this entry. What it binds is not known. This record comes from a study of cytomegalovirus exposure and HLA in healthy donors. Notes on the study in general: In all likelihood, a cluster of highly shared sequence variants was a sequencing artifact. The listing of some 170 TCR beta chains classed them as cytomegalovirus-associated. A later analysis appeared to link common viral pathogens to several of the most significant clusters. Later analysis associated a missense DCLRE1C variant with TCR beta V- and J-gene trimming.

Primers for the PCR totalled 60 Vbeta and 13 Jbeta. Sequencing used immunoSEQ multiplex PCR; TCRdb keeps in-frame clones, though not all of them. The table lists approximately 140,000 clones, around three quarters of them singletons. This CDR3 region has 15 residues. The germline V and J ends were trimmed by 0 bases and 4 bases, with 9 bases remaining between them. This sequence originates from a woman aged 35 to 49 in good health and CMV-seropositive. The chain combines TRBV6-7 with TRBJ1-4, with D unclear. TRBV6-7 is reported as an ORF; its role is uncertain. Sequenced input: PBMCs. Here the CDR3 DNA reads TGTGCCAGCAGTTACTCGGGGAGGGTTAATGAAAAACTGTTTTTT. Translation: CASSYSGRVNEKLFF.